This T cell receptor beta chain was observed in a study of siplizumab effects on memory and regulatory T cells. The germline CDR1 and CDR2 sequences are SGHDN and FVKESK. The junction had 10 bases not matched to a gene; V was cut back by 5 bases and J by 8 bases. The CDR3 has 15 amino acids. The data were produced by immunoSEQ multiplex PCR, yet TCRdb's version contains in-frame clones alone and is incomplete. The sample yields about 56,000 clones, less than 98% seen once. The receptor's source is a human donor in good health. Sample: naive CD8+ T cells sorted from blood. The V call is TRBV14, the J call TRBJ2-1; 9 nucleotides match TRBD2. Here the CDR3 DNA reads TGTGCCAGCAGCGATAGCGGGGGATATGGCCATGAGCAGTTCTTC. Protein: CASSDSGGYGHEQFF.